This TCR beta chain was recorded in a study of T cell changes during pregnancy in multiple sclerosis. This clone was seen once. Profiling relied on immunoSEQ multiplex PCR, and the TCRdb table lists in-frame clones only, not all of them. The repertoire has approximately 23,000 clones, roughly nine tenths of them found once; the top ten carry around 0.63%. J lost 8 bases, V lost 6 bases, and 13 bases had no gene match. The CDR3 length is 14 residues. Germline values: CDR1 SGHRS, CDR2 YFSETQ. The V and J genes are TRBV5-1 and TRBJ2-5; the match to TRBD2 covers 7 bases. This clonotype was sampled from a female donor in good health, enrolled as a control in a pregnancy study. Sequences were derived from CD4+ T cells from peripheral blood mononuclear cells, sampled after pregnancy. The CDR3 region is CASIGGDFVGTQYF. The CDR3 DNA is TGCGCCAGCATTGGGGGGGACTTCGTAGGCACCCAGTACTTC.